This record concerns one T cell receptor beta chain sequence. Libraries of TCR beta came from iRepertoire HTBI primers plus Arm-PCR of CDR3 regions. TCRdb used MiXCR to reprocess the multiplex PCR reads, holding one entry per CDR3 protein. The table has 650,000 to 700,000 distinct CDR3 sequences, 25% to 35% seen once. This record comes from a study of regulatory T cells in long-lasting Graves disease. V was pared by 7 bases and J by 1 base, with 11 bases between. This CDR3 spans 14 amino acids. Germline CDR1 MNHNS, CDR2 SASEGT. Documented time point: persistent/refractory GD, antithyroid drugs over 5 years with positive TRAb. PBMCs provided the RNA from which the TCR library was made.

The sequence came from a female donor with Graves disease. Material: peripheral blood mononuclear cells (PBMCs), obtained when the disease was refractory, from a patient treated with antithyroid drugs. The genes are TRBV6-1 and TRBJ2-1; possibly TRBD2 for D (6 bases). The CDR3 DNA is TGTGCCAGCAACCTCGGGACTTCCTACAATGAGCAGTTCTTC. It is translated as CASNLGTSYNEQFF.